The entry below describes one T cell receptor beta chain. What it recognizes is unknown. Germline CDR1 SGHRS, CDR2 YFSETQ. The V and J ends lost 6 bases and 2 bases respectively, with 4 bases between them. This CDR3 has 11 residues. This specimen belongs to a study of T cells after posttransplantation cyclophosphamide. A marrow graft followed busulfan-fludarabine conditioning, with cyclophosphamide on days +3 and +4. TCRdb keeps only in-frame clones here, not all; method: immunoSEQ multiplex PCR. The table has roughly 4,700 clones, about 79% seen once. Study conclusions and caveats: Recipient CMV seropositivity and CMV reactivation strongly tracked TRB clonality.

The chain links TRBV5-1 to TRBJ2-3, with no clear D. The sequencing here drew on PBMCs, taken after allogeneic stem cell transplant with posttransplant cyclophosphamide. This clonotype was obtained from a male patient aged 35 to 55 who received an allogeneic stem cell transplant from a related donor, was CMV-positive, and had acute and chronic GVHD. Some T cells here may be from the graft donor. The CDR3 bases are TGCGCCAGCACTAACACAGATACGCAGTATTTT. Amino acid sequence: CASTNTDTQYF.